This entry is about one T cell receptor beta chain. With 4 bases removed from V and 8 bases from J, the gap between germline ends came to 14 bases. This CDR3 has 13 residues. Germline lookup yields CDR1 LGHNA and CDR2 YSLEER. The data originate from a study of blood T cell repertoires in COVID-19. Study-wide context: COVID-19 samples from acute and convalescent phases originated in the United States, Italy and Spain. The analysed material was cDNA or gDNA that came from T cells, B-cell-depleted T cells, or PBMCs.

Authors' analysis steps: Reference gene primers were amplified, and this amplification served to estimate nucleated cell counts. Libraries were prepared by immunoSEQ multiplex PCR; TCRdb keeps only in-frame clonotypes and omits some of them. D and trimming were read from the DNA, whereas the V and J calls and clone size are those reported in that table. Altogether around 65,000 clones are present, 60% to 80% being singletons, with the ten largest covering approximately 15%. J is TRBJ1-2 and V is TRBV4-3; D uncertain. This receptor was obtained from a man aged 55-75 years with acute or convalescent COVID-19. Sequencing was done on a sample of peripheral blood. CDR3 sequence reads: CASSLQEGKGYTF. The CDR3 DNA reads TGCGCCAGCAGCCTACAAGAGGGAAAAGGCTACACCTTC.